The rows below give T cell receptor beta chains drawn from one sample of a study of blood T cell repertoires in COVID-19. Using immunoSEQ multiplex PCR, the repertoire was profiled, and TCRdb retains in-frame clones only, with some absent. The sample shows 170,000 or so clones, around four fifths of them seen only once. The sequencing sample was made of peripheral blood. The receptors derive from a man aged 65 to 79 with active or convalescent COVID-19. Each CDR3 is given with its conserved first and last residue. A D gene is named only where the DNA matches it firmly. Not every row has a clone size; where given, it reads once, few, many or a size class.

CDR3aa | CDR3nt | abundance | v_gene | d_gene | j_gene
CASSQTGGDSPLHF | TGTGCCAGTAGTCAAACAGGGGGAGATTCACCCCTCCACTTT | - | TRBV19 | TRBD1 | TRBJ1-6
CAIGGGLAITDTQYF | TGTGCCATCGGGGGGGGACTAGCGATCACAGATACGCAGTATTTT | - | TRBV10-3 | TRBD2 | TRBJ2-3
CASSFDRGNQPQHF | TGTGCCAGTAGTTTCGACAGGGGCAATCAGCCCCAGCATTTT | - | TRBV19 | TRBD1 | TRBJ1-5
CASSLGGDANTQYF | TGTGCCAGCAGCTTAGGAGGTGACGCTAATACGCAGTATTTT | once | TRBV7-8 | - | TRBJ2-3
CASSEGTGYNSPLHF | TGTGCCAGCAGTGAGGGGACAGGTTATAATTCACCCCTCCACTTT | once | TRBV2 | TRBD1 | TRBJ1-6
CASSYGGGDEKLFF | TGTGCCAGCAGTTACGGAGGGGGGGATGAAAAACTGTTTTTT | - | TRBV6-5 | - | TRBJ1-4
CAWSQGSYGYTF | TGTGCCTGGAGTCAGGGAAGCTATGGCTACACCTTC | - | TRBV30 | - | TRBJ1-2
CASSFSPLSNTIYF | TGTGCCAGCAGCTTCTCCCCTCTCTCCAACACCATATATTTT | once | TRBV5-6 | - | TRBJ1-3
CASSEGQGSPDTQYF | TGCGCCAGCAGCGAGGGACAGGGGAGCCCAGATACGCAGTATTTT | - | TRBV5-1 | TRBD1 | TRBJ2-3
CASGDRGWEKLFF | TGTGCCAGTGGTGACAGGGGCTGGGAAAAACTGTTTTTT | few | TRBV19 | TRBD1 | TRBJ1-4
CASRRGPNTGELFF | TGTGCCAGCAGGAGGGGGCCGAACACCGGGGAGCTGTTTTTT | - | TRBV2 | TRBD1 | TRBJ2-2
CASSGGQVNYGYTF | TGCGCCAGCAGCGGGGGACAGGTTAACTATGGCTACACCTTC | - | TRBV5-1 | TRBD1 | TRBJ1-2
CASSSGGGNSPLHF | TGTGCCAGCAGCTCTGGGGGAGGAAATTCACCCCTCCACTTT | - | TRBV5-6 | - | TRBJ1-6
CSASSDRGATNEKLFF | TGCAGTGCTAGTTCGGACAGGGGGGCAACTAATGAAAAACTGTTTTTT | - | TRBV20-1 | TRBD1 | TRBJ1-4
CASSLAARLPGNTIYF | TGTGCCAGCAGCTTAGCGGCAAGACTCCCTGGAAACACCATATATTTT | - | TRBV7-2 | - | TRBJ1-3
CASSQEHGGGDQPQHF | TGTGCCAGCAGCCAAGAACATGGTGGCGGTGATCAGCCCCAGCATTTT | - | TRBV3-1/TRBV3-2 | - | TRBJ1-5
CASSPGLDGDTQYF | TGTGCCAGCTCACCGGGACTAGATGGAGATACGCAGTATTTT | - | TRBV18 | TRBD2 | TRBJ2-3
CASSHGTGGIYEQYF | TGTGCCAGTAGTCACGGGACAGGGGGGATATACGAGCAGTACTTC | - | TRBV19 | TRBD1 | TRBJ2-7
CASSQDYGNTIYF | TGCGCCAGCAGCCAAGATTATGGAAACACCATATATTTT | - | TRBV4-1 | - | TRBJ1-3
CASSLQQGSEQYF | TGTGCCAGCAGCTTACAACAGGGGTCCGAGCAGTACTTC | - | TRBV12-3/TRBV12-4 | TRBD1 | TRBJ2-7
CASSRPGSYNEQFF | TGCGCCAGCAGCCGTCCGGGGTCCTACAATGAGCAGTTCTTC | - | TRBV5-1 | - | TRBJ2-1
CAWSVQGIDGYTF | TGTGCCTGGAGTGTCCAGGGGATCGATGGCTACACCTTC | - | TRBV30 | - | TRBJ1-2
CASSLGGGYGYTF | TGTGCCAGCAGCCTCGGGGGGGGCTATGGCTACACCTTC | once | TRBV7-8 | - | TRBJ1-2
CASSQGGDGPQHF | TGTGCCAGCAGTCAAGGAGGTGACGGGCCCCAGCATTTT | - | TRBV25-1 | - | TRBJ1-5
CASSFRTGNQPQHF | TGTGCCAGCAGTTTTAGAACAGGGAATCAGCCCCAGCATTTT | - | TRBV6-5 | - | TRBJ1-5
CASSQDMVSGGAWYNEQFF | TGTGCCAGCAGCCAAGATATGGTCAGCGGGGGGGCTTGGTACAATGAGCAGTTCTTC | - | TRBV4-2 | TRBD2 | TRBJ2-1
CASSEFGGLSYEQYF | TGTGCCAGCAGTGAATTTGGGGGACTCTCCTACGAGCAGTACTTC | once | TRBV2 | - | TRBJ2-7
CAWTGATYEQYF | TGTGCCTGGACAGGGGCCACCTACGAGCAGTACTTC | - | TRBV30 | - | TRBJ2-7
CASSLRGQGESYEQYF | TGCGCCAGCAGCTTGCGGGGACAGGGGGAGTCCTACGAGCAGTACTTC | - | TRBV5-1 | TRBD1 | TRBJ2-7
CASSAFVADTQYF | TGTGCCAGCAGTGCCTTTGTCGCGGATACGCAGTATTTT | - | TRBV2 | - | TRBJ2-3
CASSHPTGGTEAFF | TGTGCCTCTAGCCACCCGACAGGGGGCACTGAAGCTTTCTTT | - | TRBV19 | TRBD1 | TRBJ1-1
CASSDRFGVLPNQPQHF | TGCGCCAGCAGTGACCGTTTCGGGGTCCTCCCCAATCAGCCCCAGCATTTT | once | TRBV10-1 | - | TRBJ1-5
CASSYSGLYEQYF | TGTGCCAGCAGTTACTCGGGACTCTACGAGCAGTACTTC | once | TRBV6-2/TRBV6-3 | - | TRBJ2-7
CASSTPTGGYTF | TGTGCCAGCAGTACGCCCACGGGGGGCTACACCTTC | few | TRBV28 | - | TRBJ1-2
CASSTTPGQGVSYEQYF | TGTGCCAGCAGCACTACACCGGGACAGGGAGTCTCCTACGAGCAGTACTTC | once | TRBV7-9 | TRBD1 | TRBJ2-7
CASSPGTGHQPQHF | TGTGCCAGCAGCCCCGGGACAGGGCATCAGCCCCAGCATTTT | - | TRBV7-2 | TRBD1 | TRBJ1-5
CASSPAGTPYNEQFF | TGTGCCAGTAGTCCAGCCGGGACTCCCTACAATGAGCAGTTCTTC | - | TRBV19 | - | TRBJ2-1
CASSSGQGDTEAFF | TGTGCCAGCAGCTCAGGACAGGGAGACACTGAAGCTTTCTTT | - | TRBV7-9 | TRBD1 | TRBJ1-1
CASGWGQANEKLFF | TGTGCTAGTGGTTGGGGACAGGCGAATGAAAAACTGTTTTTT | - | TRBV12-5 | TRBD1 | TRBJ1-4
CSVPVGMRDNEQFF | TGCAGCGTCCCCGTGGGAATGCGGGACAATGAGCAGTTCTTC | - | TRBV29-1 | - | TRBJ2-1
CASRDVGSTYGQPQHF | TGTGCCAGTAGGGATGTTGGGAGTACATACGGGCAGCCCCAGCATTTT | - | TRBV27 | - | TRBJ1-5
CASSVGTSSYNEQFF | TGTGCCAGCAGCGTAGGTACGAGCTCCTACAATGAGCAGTTCTTC | - | TRBV9 | - | TRBJ2-1
CAIENSRGEQFF | TGTGCCATCGAGAATAGCAGGGGTGAGCAGTTCTTC | many | TRBV10-3 | - | TRBJ2-1
CASSFTPGTGTSFYEQYF | TGTGCCAGCAGTTTTACACCCGGGACGGGGACTAGCTTTTACGAGCAGTACTTC | - | TRBV6-2/TRBV6-3 | TRBD2 | TRBJ2-7
CATSLQRSSTEAFF | TGTGCCACCAGCTTACAAAGATCCTCCACTGAAGCTTTCTTT | - | TRBV15 | - | TRBJ1-1
CAISELGGGSGLDEQYF | TGTGCCATCAGTGAGTTAGGGGGCGGTTCAGGACTGGACGAGCAGTACTTC | - | TRBV10-3 | TRBD1 | TRBJ2-7
CAWSVQEANNEKLFF | TGTGCCTGGAGTGTACAAGAGGCGAATAATGAAAAACTGTTTTTT | - | TRBV30 | - | TRBJ1-4
CASNAGSFHTEAFF | TGTGCCAGCAACGCGGGTAGTTTCCACACTGAAGCTTTCTTT | - | TRBV25-1 | - | TRBJ1-1
CAWNLAGGQDTQYF | TGTGCCTGGAACCTAGCGGGAGGGCAAGATACGCAGTATTTT | - | TRBV30 | TRBD2 | TRBJ2-3
CASSILGGGERQPQHF | TGTGCCAGTAGTATCCTTGGGGGAGGGGAGCGGCAGCCCCAGCATTTT | - | TRBV19 | - | TRBJ1-5
CASSVGRVTDSDYGYTF | TGTGCCAGCAGCGTAGGTAGGGTCACGGACAGTGACTATGGCTACACCTTC | - | TRBV7-9 | - | TRBJ1-2
CATSAAGAVGYTF | TGTGCCACCAGCGCCGCAGGGGCCGTTGGCTACACCTTC | many | TRBV15 | - | TRBJ1-2
CASSSQTGRQETQYF | TGTGCCAGCAGCTCACAGACAGGGCGCCAAGAGACCCAGTACTTC | once | TRBV7-2 | TRBD1 | TRBJ2-5
CASRNSGTSGNEQYF | TGTGCCAGCAGAAATTCCGGGACTAGCGGGAACGAGCAGTACTTC | - | TRBV6-5 | TRBD2 | TRBJ2-7
CASSQETTGGDGYTF | TGCGCCAGCAGCCAAGAGACGACAGGGGGCGATGGCTACACCTTC | - | TRBV4-1 | TRBD1 | TRBJ1-2
CASSLSGQAYNEQFF | TGTGCCAGCAGCTTATCGGGACAGGCTTACAATGAGCAGTTCTTC | - | TRBV7-6 | TRBD1 | TRBJ2-1
CATSGSDSSYNSPLHF | TGTGCCACCAGCGGATCCGACAGCTCCTATAATTCACCCCTCCACTTT | - | TRBV15 | - | TRBJ1-6